A selection of T cell receptor beta chains follows, all from one sample in a study of regulatory T cells in long-lasting Graves disease. TCRdb used MiXCR to reprocess the multiplex PCR reads, holding one entry per CDR3 protein. The sample has roughly 260,000 distinct CDR3 sequences; about 17% are singletons. The sample was also reused in another study, on T cells in Graves' hyperthyroidism and ophthalmopathy.

Sequenced material: peripheral blood mononuclear cells (PBMCs), taken at new diagnosis, from a patient treated with antithyroid drugs. These receptors were obtained from a woman in her 30s with Graves disease. The CDR3 runs from the conserved cysteine through the conserved F or W. The D gene is left open where the match is weak. Only some rows state a clone size, as once, few, many or a class for expanded clones.

>many|.|TRBV10-3|TRBJ2-5
TGTGCCATCAGTGAGTCTCGGGATCAAGAGACCCAGTACTTC
CAISESRDQETQYF
>many|.|TRBV5-1|TRBJ1-1
TGCGCCAGCAGCCGAGGGACATCTAAGGAGAACACTGAAGCTTTCTTT
CASSRGTSKENTEAFF
>many|.|TRBV6-1|TRBJ1-1
TGTGCCAGCAGACGCGGGGGGGGGTCCCAGAACACTGAAGCTTTCTTT
CASRRGGGSQNTEAFF
>many|TRBD2|TRBV7-9|TRBJ2-7
TGTGCCAGCAGCAATATTAGCGGGCCCGCCTACGAGCAGTACTTC
CASSNISGPAYEQYF
>.|TRBD2|TRBV10-3|TRBJ2-3
TGTGCCATCAGGGGACTAGCCACAGATACGCAGTATTTT
CAIRGLATDTQYF
>.|TRBD1|TRBV29-1|TRBJ2-7
TGCAGCGTGCTGACAGGGGTAGGCTACGAGCAGTACTTC
CSVLTGVGYEQYF
>many|.|TRBV7-2|TRBJ2-1
TGTGCCAGCAGCTTAGAGTACCATTCCTACAATGAGCAGTTCTTC
CASSLEYHSYNEQFF
>.|TRBD1|TRBV7-2|TRBJ1-1
TGTGCCAGCATTCAGGGGGGGGCTGAAGCTTTCTTT
CASIQGGAEAFF
>many|.|TRBV7-9|TRBJ1-2
TGTGCCAGCAGCTTAGGGCAGCACTTCTACACCTTC
CASSLGQHFYTF
>.|TRBD2|TRBV6-4|TRBJ2-3
TGTGCCAGCAGTTTTATAAGCGGGGGTAGCACAGATACGCAGTATTTT
CASSFISGGSTDTQYF
>many|TRBD1|TRBV20-1|TRBJ1-5
TGCAGTGCTACCCAGGGGGCCGACTATCAGCCCCAGCATTTT
CSATQGADYQPQHF
>many|TRBD1|TRBV7-9|TRBJ1-6
TGTGCCAGCAGCTTTCGACAGGGGGCGAATTCACCCCTCCACTTT
CASSFRQGANSPLHF
>many|.|TRBV14|TRBJ2-5
TGTGCCAGCAGCCCCTTGGGCGGGACCCAGTACTTC
CASSPLGGTQYF
>.|.|TRBV19|TRBJ2-1
TGTGCCAGTAGTACCGGGAGTCCCGATGGCCGGTACAATGAGCAGTTCTTC
CASSTGSPDGRYNEQFF
>.|TRBD1|TRBV7-2|TRBJ2-7
TGTGCCAGCAGCCGGGGACAGGGTGACGAGCAGTACTTC
CASSRGQGDEQYF
>.|.|TRBV10-3|TRBJ1-1
TGTGCCATCAGTGAGGGACAGAAGAACCCGAACACTGAAGCTTTCTTT
CAISEGQKNPNTEAFF
>many|TRBD2|TRBV7-2|TRBJ2-7
TGTGCCAGCAGCCAGCGGCTAGCGGACTCCTACGAGCAGTACTTC
CASSQRLADSYEQYF
>many|.|TRBV20-1|TRBJ2-3
TGCAGTGCTAGAGATGGTTTAAGAGGGCAGGCTACGCAGTATTTT
CSARDGLRGQATQYF